The clone carrying this T cell receptor (beta chain) was seen at least ten times. Germline CDR1 reads MGHRA; CDR2 reads YSYEKL. J lost 5 bases, V lost 2 bases, and 5 bases had no gene match. This CDR3 is 15 amino acids long. This sample was taken from a study of T cells in Graves' hyperthyroidism and ophthalmopathy. What was amplified from RNA transcripts were TCR beta CDR3 regions. Researchers ran a first-round RT-PCR on the TCR CDR3 using the HTBI primer set. Using its own MiXCR run on the multiplex PCR reads, TCRdb lists one record per CDR3 protein. The sample consists of about 130,000 distinct CDR3 sequences, roughly a fifth of them appearing once.

This sequence joins TRBV4-1 and TRBJ2-1, with 8 bases identical to TRBD1. The receptor comes from a woman aged 45-65 years with Graves' hyperthyroidism that later progressed to Graves' ophthalmopathy. The source material was blood. The chain's CDR3 is CASSQIDRGHNEQFF. Written as DNA, the CDR3 is TGCGCCAGCAGCCAAATAGACAGGGGTCACAATGAGCAGTTCTTC.